The 6 T cell receptor beta chains reported below all come from one sample, sequenced in a study of blood T cell repertoires in COVID-19. Here immunoSEQ multiplex PCR was the method, and the copy in TCRdb shows in-frame clones only, minus some. The sample lists roughly 60,000 clones; 70% to 85% were seen once. Sample: peripheral blood. The receptors originated from a man aged 60 to 75 with acute or convalescent COVID-19.

The rearrangement uses TRBV2 and TRBJ2-4; D ambiguous. Looked up from germline, CDR1 is SNHLY and CDR2 is FYNNEI. Trimming left V 3 bases short and J 8 bases short, with 11 bases between. The CDR3 is made up of 13 amino acids. In DNA, the CDR3 is TGTGCCAGCAGTGATAACAGTTTAGACATTCAGTACTTC. It is translated as CASSDNSLDIQYF.

This chain uses TRBV9 with TRBJ1-2, with a tentative D call TRBD1 (6 bases). Germline CDR1 reads SGDLS; CDR2 reads YYNGEE. The CDR3 is 16 amino acids. V was cut by 0 bases and J by 4 bases, with 16 bases left in between. This chain's CDR3 is CASSVATRGGPYGYTF. CDR3 DNA: TGTGCCAGCAGCGTAGCTACCCGAGGGGGTCCCTATGGCTACACCTTC. Filled out from reference TRBV9 and TRBJ1-2, the complete variable domain reads DSGVTQTPKHLITATGQRVTLRCSPRSGDLSVYWYQQSLDQGLQFLIQYYNGEERAKGNILERFSAQQFPDLHSELNLSSLELGDSALYFCASSVATRGGPYGYTFGSGTRLTVV.

The chain has TRBV6-4 and TRBJ2-3; 8 bases align to TRBD2. Germline assignment: CDR1 MRHNA and CDR2 SNTAGT. V dropped 6 bases and J dropped 0; count of bases not matched to a gene: 8. The CDR3 consists of 16 residues. The CDR3 DNA sequence: TGTGCCAGCAGCCCCTCCGCGGGGGGAAGCACAGATACGCAGTATTTT. Translation: CASSPSAGGSTDTQYF.

The chain uses TRBV28 and TRBJ1-2; D call uncertain. V lost 3 bases to trimming and J lost 8 bases, with 13 bases between them. Germline CDR1 MDHEN, CDR2 SYDVKM. CDR3 length equals 13 residues. CDR3 coding DNA: TGTGCCAGCAGTTTCCGACTAGTGGGCGGCTACACCTTC. Translation: CASSFRLVGGYTF.

The chain is built from TRBV4-1 and TRBJ2-5; D possibly corresponds to TRBD2 (5 bases). The CDR3 contains 14 residues. Between the trimmed V and J ends, which lost 4 bases and 1 base, there was a span of 10 bases. CDR1 and CDR2 from the germline V gene are MGHRA and YSYEKL. CDR3 protein: CASSPWTLQETQYF. As DNA, the CDR3 is TGCGCCAGCAGCCCTTGGACTCTCCAAGAGACCCAGTACTTC.

This clone has a handful of counts. This chain links TRBV4-1 with TRBJ1-2; weak D call: TRBD1 (5 bases). The germline CDR1 and CDR2 sequences are MGHRA and YSYEKL. The germline V and J ends were trimmed by 5 bases and 2 bases, with 12 bases remaining between them. The CDR3 consists of 14 residues. DNA for the CDR3: TGCGCCAGCAGCACCAGGGAGGCGAACTATGGCTACACCTTC. As protein: CASSTREANYGYTF.